Below, 9 T cell receptor beta chains from the same sample are listed, as sequenced in a study of blood T cell repertoires in COVID-19. Here immunoSEQ multiplex PCR was the method, and the copy in TCRdb shows in-frame clones only, minus some. The data show roughly 410,000 clones, more than 70% seen once. Material for sequencing was peripheral blood. Every receptor here comes from a woman aged 55-70 years with COVID-19, enrolled during active disease.

This chain uses TRBV6-5 with TRBJ2-3; 7 nucleotides agree with TRBD2. The trim removed 7 bases at V and 2 bases at J, leaving 9 bases unmatched. There are 15 residues in the CDR3. Germline-derived CDR1 and CDR2 are MNHEY and SVGAGI. CDR3 amino acids: CASKRGRGPTDTQYF. The CDR3 region has the DNA TGTGCCAGCAAGCGGGGCCGAGGGCCCACAGATACGCAGTATTTT.

This chain uses TRBV6-5 with TRBJ1-6, with 9 bases fitting TRBD1. With 4 bases clipped from V and 7 bases from J, the junction kept 8 bases outside the gene matches. Germline lookup yields CDR1 MNHEY and CDR2 SVGAGI. This CDR3 has 16 amino acids. CDR3 coding DNA: TGTGCCAGCAGTTGGACAGGGGCGGGCTTAAATTCACCCCTCCACTTT. Its protein product is CASSWTGAGLNSPLHF.

CDR3 amino acids: CASSRRGWTGGSGDTGELFF. In nucleotides, the CDR3 is TGTGCCAGCAGTCGTCGGGGGTGGACAGGGGGAAGTGGTGACACCGGGGAGCTGTTTTTT. V gene TRBV27 combines with J gene TRBJ2-2, with 10 nucleotides matching TRBD1. This CDR3 region has 20 residues. CDR1 and CDR2 (germline): MNHEY, SMNVEV (reference sequence). V lost 5 bases and J lost 3; bases outside the gene matches: 18.

The CDR3 bases are TGCGCCAGCAGCCAAACTAGCGGGGGGCTCCTCTCCTACGAGCAGTACTTC. It translates to CASSQTSGGLLSYEQYF. The chain carries TRBV4-1 and TRBJ2-7; 12 bases agree with TRBD2. Germline CDR1 is MGHRA and CDR2 is YSYEKL. V gave up 2 bases and J gave up 0 bases; unmatched junction bases: 5. The CDR3 covers 17 residues.

V gene TRBV2 combines with J gene TRBJ1-2, with TRBD1 as a possible D gene (6 bases). The V end was cut by 4 bases, the J end by 5 bases, with 8 bases between. The CDR3 is 12 amino acids. Germline V gives CDR1 SNHLY, CDR2 FYNNEI. The CDR3 DNA reads TGTGCCAGCAGTGGGACAGTATATGGCTACACCTTC. It yields the protein CASSGTVYGYTF. Full variable domain (outside the CDR3, taken from reference TRBV2 and TRBJ1-2): EPEVTQTPSHQVTQMGQEVILRCVPISNHLYFYWYRQILGQKVEFLVSFYNNEISEKSEIFDDQFSVERPDGSNFTLKIRSTKLEDSAMYFCASSGTVYGYTFGSGTRLTVV.

The chain is built from TRBV7-3 and TRBJ2-2; 9 positions match TRBD2. This CDR3 contains 15 residues. Germline values: CDR1 SGHTA, CDR2 FQGTGA. V lost 4 bases to trimming and J lost 5 bases; unmatched junction nucleotides: 5. The CDR3 protein is CASSSRGGHTGELFF. The CDR3 bases are TGTGCCAGCAGCTCGCGGGGGGGCCATACCGGGGAGCTGTTTTTT.

CDR3 in amino acids: CASSILSETEAFF. The CDR3 region has the DNA TGTGCCAGTAGTATCCTGAGTGAGACTGAAGCTTTCTTT. The chain combines TRBV19 with TRBJ1-1; the D is unclear. V gave up 3 bases and J gave up 5 bases, with 10 bases separating them. CDR3 length: 13 residues. Germline CDR1 LNHDA, CDR2 SQIVND (reference sequence).

This chain joins TRBV11-1 and TRBJ1-5; 7 nucleotides agree with TRBD1. Per the germline V gene, CDR1 is SGHAT and CDR2 is FQDESV (reference sequence). With 1 base clipped from V and 1 base from J, the junction kept 1 base outside the gene matches. The CDR3 has 15 residues. For the CDR3, the DNA is TGTGCCAGCAGCTTAGGGACAGGCAGCAATCAGCCCCAGCATTTT. It translates to CASSLGTGSNQPQHF.

This rearrangement joins TRBV7-2 to TRBJ1-2; 9 nucleotides align to TRBD1. CDR1 is SGHTA and CDR2 is FQGNSA in the germline V gene. The V and J ends lost 7 bases and 5 bases, in that order; junction bases with no gene match: 5. This CDR3 has 13 amino acids. CDR3 in amino acids: CASTQTGGYGYTF. CDR3 DNA sequence: TGTGCCAGCACTCAGACAGGGGGATATGGCTACACCTTC.